This entry is about one T cell receptor (beta chain). Antigen unknown. The record originates from a study of human T cells and chemical hapten exposure. Study-level information: Patch tests containing 0.01% DPC, applied to the upper back, were read at 6 days.

Time point specified: patch test 1, 2 weeks after DPC sensitization. Treatment in this sample: therapeutic diphenylcyclopropenone sensitization with weekly scalp DPC. General observations from the study: More PT1 expanded TCRs went with higher patch test scores.

The CDR3 loop spans 13 amino acids. The V gene's germline CDR1 is SNHLY and CDR2 FYNNEI. V was clipped by 7 bases and J by 12 bases, with 16 bases between them. Original methodology: A per-sample median of roughly 96,000 TCRs was observed, with counts ranging from about 23,224 to 690,600. A single record per CDR3 protein comes from TCRdb applying MiXCR to the RACE reads. V and J calls and clone size were set by TCRdb, not the authors. The table lists 300,000 to 350,000 distinct CDR3 sequences, under 8% of them singletons. V usage is TRBV2 and J usage is TRBJ1-6, with D perhaps matching TRBD1 (6 bases). The sequencing here drew on whole blood, taken in connection with sensitization to the hapten diphenylcyclopropenone (DPC). This receptor was obtained from a woman under 30 with alopecia areata. Some clones in this sample may be carry-over from other donors' samples. In DNA, the CDR3 is TGTGCCAGCACCGGGGAACCGACAGGACCCCTCCACTTT. Translation: CASTGEPTGPLHF.